This T cell receptor (beta chain) was identified during a study of patients and donors after allogeneic stem cell transplantation. TCRdb used MiXCR to reprocess the RT-PCR reads, holding one entry per CDR3 protein. The repertoire has over 400,000 distinct CDR3 sequences, approximately 16% of them found once; the top ten carry around 7.9%. V was pared by 6 bases and J by 5 bases, with 13 bases between. The germline V gene has CDR1 ENHRY and CDR2 SYGVKD. The CDR3 is 13 amino acids. The receptor was isolated from a human donor who was either an allogeneic HSCT recipient or a stem cell or donor lymphocyte infusion donor (not recorded which). It is not recorded whose cells these are; they may come from a transplant donor. Source material: blood, either unsorted or a sorted T cell fraction (not recorded which). The chain links TRBV10-3 to TRBJ2-5; D is uncertain. The CDR3 DNA reads TGTGCCATCAGCCCCCGGGCGGAGGAGACCCAGTACTTC. It specifies CAISPRAEETQYF.